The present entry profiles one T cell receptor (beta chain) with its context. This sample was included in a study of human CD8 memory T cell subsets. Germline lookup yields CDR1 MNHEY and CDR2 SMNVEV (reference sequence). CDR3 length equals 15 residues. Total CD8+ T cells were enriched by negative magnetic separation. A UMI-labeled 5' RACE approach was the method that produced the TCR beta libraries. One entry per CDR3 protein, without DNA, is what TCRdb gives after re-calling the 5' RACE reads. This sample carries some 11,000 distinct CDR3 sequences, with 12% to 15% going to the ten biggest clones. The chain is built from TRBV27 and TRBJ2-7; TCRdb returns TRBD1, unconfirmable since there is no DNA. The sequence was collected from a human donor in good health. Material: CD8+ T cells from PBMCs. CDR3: CASSPGQGPYYEQYF.